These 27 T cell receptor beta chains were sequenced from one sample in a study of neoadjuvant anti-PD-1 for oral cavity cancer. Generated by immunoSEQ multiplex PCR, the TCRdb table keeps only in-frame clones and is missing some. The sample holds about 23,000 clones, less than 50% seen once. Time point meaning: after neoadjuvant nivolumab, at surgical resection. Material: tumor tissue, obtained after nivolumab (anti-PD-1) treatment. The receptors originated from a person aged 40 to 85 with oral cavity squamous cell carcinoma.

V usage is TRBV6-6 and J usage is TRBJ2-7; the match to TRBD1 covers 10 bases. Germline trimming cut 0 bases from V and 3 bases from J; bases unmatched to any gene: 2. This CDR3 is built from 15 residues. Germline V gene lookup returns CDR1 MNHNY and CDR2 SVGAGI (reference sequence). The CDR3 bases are TGTGCCAGCAGTTACTCGGGGACAGGGGTCTACGAGCAGTACTTC. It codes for CASSYSGTGVYEQYF.

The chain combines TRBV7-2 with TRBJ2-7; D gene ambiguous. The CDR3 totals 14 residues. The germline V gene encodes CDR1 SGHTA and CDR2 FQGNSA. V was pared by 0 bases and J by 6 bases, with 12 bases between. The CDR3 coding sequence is TGTGCCAGCAGCTTAGCGTGGGCAGGTGGCGAGCAGTACTTC. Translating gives CASSLAWAGGEQYF.

CDR3 nucleotide sequence: TGTGCCAGTAGTCAGGGGCTAACCACAGATACGCAGTATTTT. Translating gives CASSQGLTTDTQYF. The chain links TRBV19 to TRBJ2-3; the D gene is possibly TRBD1 (6 bases). CDR3 size: 14 residues. V was cut by 5 bases and J by 2 bases, with 11 bases left in between. Per the germline V gene, CDR1 is LNHDA and CDR2 is SQIVND (reference sequence).

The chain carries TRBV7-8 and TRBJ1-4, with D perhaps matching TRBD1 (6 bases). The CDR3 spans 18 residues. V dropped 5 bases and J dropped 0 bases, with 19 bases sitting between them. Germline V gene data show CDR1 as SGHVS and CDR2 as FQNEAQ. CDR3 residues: CASSVGGGPSATNEKLFF. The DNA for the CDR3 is TGTGCCAGCAGCGTAGGGGGAGGGCCAAGCGCAACTAATGAAAAACTGTTTTTT.

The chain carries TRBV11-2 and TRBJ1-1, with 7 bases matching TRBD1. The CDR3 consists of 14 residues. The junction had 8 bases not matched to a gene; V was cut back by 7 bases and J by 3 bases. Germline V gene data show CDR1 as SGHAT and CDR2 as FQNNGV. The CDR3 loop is CASKLQGRDTEAFF. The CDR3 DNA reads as TGTGCCAGCAAACTACAGGGGAGGGACACTGAAGCTTTCTTT.

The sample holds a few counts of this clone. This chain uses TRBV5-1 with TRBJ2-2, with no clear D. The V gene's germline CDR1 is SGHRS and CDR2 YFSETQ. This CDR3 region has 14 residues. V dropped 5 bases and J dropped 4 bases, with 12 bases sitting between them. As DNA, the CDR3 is TGCGCCAGCAGTTACAGCGTCGGCACCGGGGAGCTGTTTTTT. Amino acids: CASSYSVGTGELFF.

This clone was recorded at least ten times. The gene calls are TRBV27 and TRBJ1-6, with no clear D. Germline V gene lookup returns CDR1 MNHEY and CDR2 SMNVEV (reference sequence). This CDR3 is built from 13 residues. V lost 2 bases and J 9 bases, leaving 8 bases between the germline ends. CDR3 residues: CASSLREASPLHF. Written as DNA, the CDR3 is TGTGCCAGCAGTTTAAGGGAGGCTTCACCCCTCCACTTT.

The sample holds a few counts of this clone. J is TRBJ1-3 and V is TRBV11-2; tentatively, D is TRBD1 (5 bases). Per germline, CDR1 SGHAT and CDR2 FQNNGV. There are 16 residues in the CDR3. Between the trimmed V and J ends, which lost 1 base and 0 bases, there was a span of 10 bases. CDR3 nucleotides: TGTGCCAGCAGCTTAGTTCAGGGTTCCTCTGGAAACACCATATATTTT. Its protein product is CASSLVQGSSGNTIYF.

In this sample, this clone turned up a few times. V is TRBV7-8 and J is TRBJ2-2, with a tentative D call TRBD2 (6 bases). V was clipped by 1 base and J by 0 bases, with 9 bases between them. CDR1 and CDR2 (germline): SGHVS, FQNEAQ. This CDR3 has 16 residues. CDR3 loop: CASSLEAGSNTGELFF. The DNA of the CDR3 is TGTGCCAGCAGCTTAGAGGCGGGGTCGAACACCGGGGAGCTGTTTTTT.

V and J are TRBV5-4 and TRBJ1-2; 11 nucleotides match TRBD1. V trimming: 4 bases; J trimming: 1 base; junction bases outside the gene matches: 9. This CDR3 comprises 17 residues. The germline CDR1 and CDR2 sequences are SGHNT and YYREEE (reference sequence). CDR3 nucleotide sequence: TGTGCCAGCAGCGAACGGGACAGGGGGAGAAGTAACTATGGCTACACCTTC. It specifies CASSERDRGRSNYGYTF.

CDR3 sequence: CASSTSGPGTQYF. The CDR3 DNA is TGTGCCAGCAGTACGAGCGGTCCAGGGACCCAGTACTTC. The V call is TRBV7-6, the J call TRBJ2-5, with D possibly being TRBD2 (5 bases). The V gene lost 6 bases and the J gene lost 7 bases, with 15 bases spanning the gap. Germline assignment: CDR1 SGHVS and CDR2 FNYEAQ. CDR3 length: 13 amino acids.

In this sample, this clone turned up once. In nucleotides, the CDR3 is TGTGCCAGGACTAGCGGGGTACGTTATGGCACAGATACGCAGTATTTT. It translates to CARTSGVRYGTDTQYF. The rearrangement joins TRBV28 to TRBJ2-3; TRBD2 aligns across 11 bases. Germline loops: CDR1 MDHEN, CDR2 SYDVKM. The ends lost 9 bases at V and 1 base at J; junction bases unmatched: 9. This CDR3 spans 16 amino acids. Full variable domain (missing parts from reference TRBV28 and TRBJ2-3): DVKVTQSSRYLVKRTGEKVFLECVQDMDHENMFWYRQDPGLGLRLIYFSYDVKMKEKGDIPEGYSVSREKKERFSLILESASTNQTSMYLCARTSGVRYGTDTQYFGPGTRLTVL.

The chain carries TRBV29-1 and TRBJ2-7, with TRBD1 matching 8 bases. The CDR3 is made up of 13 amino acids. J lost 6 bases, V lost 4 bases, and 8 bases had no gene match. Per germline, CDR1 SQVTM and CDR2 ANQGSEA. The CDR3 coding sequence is TGCAGCGTTGTCGGACAGGGCGTGGCCGAGCAGTACTTC. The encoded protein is CSVVGQGVAEQYF.

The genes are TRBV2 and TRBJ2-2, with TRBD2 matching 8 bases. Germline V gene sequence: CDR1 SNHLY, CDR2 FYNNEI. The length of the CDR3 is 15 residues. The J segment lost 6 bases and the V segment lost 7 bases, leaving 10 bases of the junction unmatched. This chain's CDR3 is CASNPSSGVSGELFF. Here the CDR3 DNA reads TGTGCCAGCAACCCGAGTAGCGGGGTATCCGGGGAGCTGTTTTTT. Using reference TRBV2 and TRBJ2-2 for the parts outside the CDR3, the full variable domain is EPEVTQTPSHQVTQMGQEVILRCVPISNHLYFYWYRQILGQKVEFLVSFYNNEISEKSEIFDDQFSVERPDGSNFTLKIRSTKLEDSAMYFCASNPSSGVSGELFFGEGSRLTVL.

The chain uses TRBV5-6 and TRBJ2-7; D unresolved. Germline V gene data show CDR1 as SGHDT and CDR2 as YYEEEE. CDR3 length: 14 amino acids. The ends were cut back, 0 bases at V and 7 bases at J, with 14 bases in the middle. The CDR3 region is CASSLAAAGREQYF. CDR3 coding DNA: TGTGCCAGCAGCTTGGCGGCAGCCGGTCGGGAGCAGTACTTC.

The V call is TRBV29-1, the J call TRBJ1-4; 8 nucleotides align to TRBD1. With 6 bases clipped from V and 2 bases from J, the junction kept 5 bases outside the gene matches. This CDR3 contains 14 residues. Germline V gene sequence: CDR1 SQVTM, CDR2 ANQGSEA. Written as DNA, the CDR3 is TGCAGCGTGCAGGGGGCCGCCACTAATGAAAAACTGTTTTTT. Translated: CSVQGAATNEKLFF. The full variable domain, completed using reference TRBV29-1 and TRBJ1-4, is SAVISQKPSRDICQRGTSLTIQCQVDSQVTMMFWYRQQPGQSLTLIATANQGSEATYESGFVIDKFPISRPNLTFSTLTVSNMSPEDSSIYLCSVQGAATNEKLFFGSGTQLSVL.

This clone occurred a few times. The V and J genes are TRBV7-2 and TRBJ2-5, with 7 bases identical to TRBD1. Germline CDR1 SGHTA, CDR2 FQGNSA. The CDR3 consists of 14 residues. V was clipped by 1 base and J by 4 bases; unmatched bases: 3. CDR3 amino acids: CASSLETGRETQYF. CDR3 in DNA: TGTGCCAGCAGCTTAGAGACAGGGAGAGAGACCCAGTACTTC.

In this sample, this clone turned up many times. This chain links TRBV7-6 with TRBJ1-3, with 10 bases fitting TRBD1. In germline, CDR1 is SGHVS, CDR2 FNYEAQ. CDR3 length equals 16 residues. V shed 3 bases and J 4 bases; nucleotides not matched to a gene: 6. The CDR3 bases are TGTGCCAGCAGCTTTGGGGACAGGGGATCCGGAAACACCATATATTTT. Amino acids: CASSFGDRGSGNTIYF.

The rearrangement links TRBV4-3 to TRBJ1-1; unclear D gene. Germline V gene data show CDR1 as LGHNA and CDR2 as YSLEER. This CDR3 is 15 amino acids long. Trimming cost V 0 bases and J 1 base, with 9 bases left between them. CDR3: CASSQDRTANTEAFF. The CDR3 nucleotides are TGCGCCAGCAGCCAAGATCGAACGGCGAACACTGAAGCTTTCTTT.

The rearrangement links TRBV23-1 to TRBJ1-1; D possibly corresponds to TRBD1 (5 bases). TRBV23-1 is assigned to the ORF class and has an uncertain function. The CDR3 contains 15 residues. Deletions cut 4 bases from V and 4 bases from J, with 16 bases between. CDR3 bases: TGCGCCAGCAGTCTACCGTCACGGAGGGGCACTGAAGCTTTCTTT. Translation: CASSLPSRRGTEAFF.

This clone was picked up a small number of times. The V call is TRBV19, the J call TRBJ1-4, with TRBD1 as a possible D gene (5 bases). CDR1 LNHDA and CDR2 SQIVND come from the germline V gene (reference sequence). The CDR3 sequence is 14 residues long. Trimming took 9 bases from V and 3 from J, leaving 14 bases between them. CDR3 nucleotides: TGTGCCAGCCTAGACAGAACCTCTAATGAAAAACTGTTTTTT. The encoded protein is CASLDRTSNEKLFF.

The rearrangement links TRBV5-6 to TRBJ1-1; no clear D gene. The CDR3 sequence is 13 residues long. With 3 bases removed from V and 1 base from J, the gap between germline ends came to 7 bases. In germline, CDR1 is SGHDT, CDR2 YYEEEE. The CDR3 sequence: CASSWGRNTEAFF. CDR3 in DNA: TGTGCCAGCAGCTGGGGTCGGAACACTGAAGCTTTCTTT.

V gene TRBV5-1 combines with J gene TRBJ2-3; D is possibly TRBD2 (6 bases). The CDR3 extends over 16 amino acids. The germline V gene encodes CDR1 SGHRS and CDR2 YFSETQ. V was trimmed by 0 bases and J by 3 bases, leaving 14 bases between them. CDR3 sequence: CASSLGTAGGTDTQYF. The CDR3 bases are TGCGCCAGCAGCTTGGGGACCGCCGGAGGGACAGATACGCAGTATTTT.

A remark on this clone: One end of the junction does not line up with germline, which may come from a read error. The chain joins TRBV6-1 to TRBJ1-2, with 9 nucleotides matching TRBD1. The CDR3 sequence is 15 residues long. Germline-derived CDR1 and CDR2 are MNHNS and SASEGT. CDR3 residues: CASRVDRGANYGYTF. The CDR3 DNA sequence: TGCGCCAGCAGGGTAGACAGGGGGGCTAACTATGGCTACACCTTC.

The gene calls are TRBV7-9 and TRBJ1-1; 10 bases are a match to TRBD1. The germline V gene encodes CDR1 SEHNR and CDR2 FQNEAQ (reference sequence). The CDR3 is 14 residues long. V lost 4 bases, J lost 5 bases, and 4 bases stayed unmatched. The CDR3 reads CASSSGQGRTEAFF. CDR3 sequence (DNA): TGTGCCAGCAGCTCGGGACAGGGGAGGACTGAAGCTTTCTTT.

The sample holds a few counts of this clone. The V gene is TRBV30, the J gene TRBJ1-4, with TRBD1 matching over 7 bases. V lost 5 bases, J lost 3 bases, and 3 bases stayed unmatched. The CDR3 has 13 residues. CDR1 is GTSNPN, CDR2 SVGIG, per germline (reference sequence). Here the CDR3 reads CAWSGGPNEKLFF. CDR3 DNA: TGTGCCTGGTCAGGGGGGCCTAATGAAAAACTGTTTTTT.

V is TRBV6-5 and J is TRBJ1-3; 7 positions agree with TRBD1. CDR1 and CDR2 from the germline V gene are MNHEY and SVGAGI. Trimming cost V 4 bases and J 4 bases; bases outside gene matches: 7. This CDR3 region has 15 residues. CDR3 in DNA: TGTGCCAGCAGTTCGACAGGGTTAGCGGGAAACACCATATATTTT. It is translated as CASSSTGLAGNTIYF.